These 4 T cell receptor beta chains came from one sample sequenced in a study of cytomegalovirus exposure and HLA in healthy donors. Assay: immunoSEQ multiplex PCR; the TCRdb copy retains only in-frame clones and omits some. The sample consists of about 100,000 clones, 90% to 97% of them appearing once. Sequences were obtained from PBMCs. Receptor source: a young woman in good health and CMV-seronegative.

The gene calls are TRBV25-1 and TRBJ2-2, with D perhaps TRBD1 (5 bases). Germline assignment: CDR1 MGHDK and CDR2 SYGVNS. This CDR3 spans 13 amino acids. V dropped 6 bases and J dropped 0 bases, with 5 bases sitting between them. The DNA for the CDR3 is TGTGCCAGCAGGACAGCGAACACCGGGGAGCTGTTTTTT. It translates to CASRTANTGELFF.

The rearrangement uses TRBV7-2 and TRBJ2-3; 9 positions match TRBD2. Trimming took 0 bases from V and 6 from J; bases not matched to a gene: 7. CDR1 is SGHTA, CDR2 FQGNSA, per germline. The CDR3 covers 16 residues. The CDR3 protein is CASSLAVAGGPDTQYF. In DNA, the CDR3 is TGTGCCAGCAGCTTAGCGGTTGCGGGGGGGCCTGATACGCAGTATTTT.

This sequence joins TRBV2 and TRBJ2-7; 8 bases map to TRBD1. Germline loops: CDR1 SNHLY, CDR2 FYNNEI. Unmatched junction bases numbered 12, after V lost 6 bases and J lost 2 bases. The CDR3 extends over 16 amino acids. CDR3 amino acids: CASRNHRDRLAYEQYF. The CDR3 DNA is TGTGCCAGCAGAAATCACCGGGACAGGCTAGCCTACGAGCAGTACTTC.

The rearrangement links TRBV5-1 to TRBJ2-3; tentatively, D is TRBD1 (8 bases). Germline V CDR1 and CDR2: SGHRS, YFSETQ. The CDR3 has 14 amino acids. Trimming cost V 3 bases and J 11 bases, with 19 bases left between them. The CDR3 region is CASSSEQGGVGQYF. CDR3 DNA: TGCGCCAGCAGCTCAGAACAGGGGGGGGTTGGGCAGTATTTT.